This TCR beta chain was retrieved from a study of control samples from healthy donors and cancer patients. The data were produced by immunoSEQ multiplex PCR, yet TCRdb's version contains in-frame clones alone and is incomplete. Of about 67,000 clones in the sample, about 89% are singletons; the top ten hold approximately 2.5%. V lost 3 bases and J lost 7, with 21 bases in between. Per the germline V gene, CDR1 is DFQATT and CDR2 is SNEGSKA (reference sequence). This CDR3 region has 15 residues. The chain is built from TRBV20-1 and TRBJ1-2; a weak D match, TRBD1 (5 bases). The TCR was taken from a woman aged 45-65 years with head and neck cancer. Sequencing was done on a sample of PBMCs. The CDR3 reads CSASGGDWGLRGYTF. CDR3 nucleotide sequence: TGCAGTGCTAGTGGGGGGGATTGGGGACTTCGTGGCTACACCTTC.